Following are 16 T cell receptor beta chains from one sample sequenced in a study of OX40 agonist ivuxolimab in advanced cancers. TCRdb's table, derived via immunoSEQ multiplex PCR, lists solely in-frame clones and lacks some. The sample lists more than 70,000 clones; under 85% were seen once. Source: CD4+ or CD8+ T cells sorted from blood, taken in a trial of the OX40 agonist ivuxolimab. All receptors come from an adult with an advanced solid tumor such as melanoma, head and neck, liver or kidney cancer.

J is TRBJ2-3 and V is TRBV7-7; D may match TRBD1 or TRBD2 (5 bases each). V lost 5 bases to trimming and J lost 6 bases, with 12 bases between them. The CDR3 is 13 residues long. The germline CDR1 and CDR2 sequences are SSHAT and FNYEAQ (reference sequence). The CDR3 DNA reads TGTGCCAGCAGCCGGGGCGGCCGGGATACGCAGTATTTT. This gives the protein CASSRGGRDTQYF.

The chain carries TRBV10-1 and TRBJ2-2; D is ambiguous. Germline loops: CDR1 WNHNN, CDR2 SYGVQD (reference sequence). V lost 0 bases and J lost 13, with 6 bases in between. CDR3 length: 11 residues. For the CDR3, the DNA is TGCGCCAGCAGTGAGTCGACAAGGCTGTTTTTT. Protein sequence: CASSESTRLFF.

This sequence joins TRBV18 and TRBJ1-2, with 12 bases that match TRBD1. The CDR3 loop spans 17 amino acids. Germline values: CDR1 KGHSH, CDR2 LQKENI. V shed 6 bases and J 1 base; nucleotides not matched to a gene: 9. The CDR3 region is CASSQGQGARINYGYTF. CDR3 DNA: TGTGCCAGCTCGCAGGGACAGGGGGCGCGGATTAACTATGGCTACACCTTC.

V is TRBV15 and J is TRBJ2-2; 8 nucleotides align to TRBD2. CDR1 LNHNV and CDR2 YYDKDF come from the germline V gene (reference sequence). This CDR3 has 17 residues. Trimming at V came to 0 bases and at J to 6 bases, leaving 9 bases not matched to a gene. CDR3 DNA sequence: TGTGCCACCAGCAGAGATTTAGAAGCGGGGGTCGCCGGGGAGCTGTTTTTT. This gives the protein CATSRDLEAGVAGELFF.

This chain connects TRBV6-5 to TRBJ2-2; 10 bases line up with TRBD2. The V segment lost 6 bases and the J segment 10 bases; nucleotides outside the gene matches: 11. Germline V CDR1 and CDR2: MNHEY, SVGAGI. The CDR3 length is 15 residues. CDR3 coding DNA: TGTGCCAGCAGATTAACTGGGCTAGCGGGGGTGGAGCTGTTTTTT. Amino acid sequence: CASRLTGLAGVELFF.

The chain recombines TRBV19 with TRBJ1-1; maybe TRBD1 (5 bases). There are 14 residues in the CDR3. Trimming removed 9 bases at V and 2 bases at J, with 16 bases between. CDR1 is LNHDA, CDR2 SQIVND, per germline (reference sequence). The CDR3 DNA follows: TGTGCCAGCAAGTCGGGACCGCTAAACACTGAAGCTTTCTTT. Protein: CASKSGPLNTEAFF.

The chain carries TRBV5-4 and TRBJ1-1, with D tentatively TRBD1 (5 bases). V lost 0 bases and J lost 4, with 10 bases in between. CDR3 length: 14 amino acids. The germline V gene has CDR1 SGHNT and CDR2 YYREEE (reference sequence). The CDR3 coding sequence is TGTGCCAGCAGCTTGGGACAGATCCGCACTGAAGCTTTCTTT. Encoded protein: CASSLGQIRTEAFF.

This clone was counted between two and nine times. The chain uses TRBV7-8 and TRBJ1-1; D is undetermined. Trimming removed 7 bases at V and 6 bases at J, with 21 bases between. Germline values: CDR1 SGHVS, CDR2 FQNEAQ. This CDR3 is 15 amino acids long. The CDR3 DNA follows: TGTGCCAGCACGCCCCGATGGCAATCGGGCCCTGAAGCTTTCTTT. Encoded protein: CASTPRWQSGPEAFF.

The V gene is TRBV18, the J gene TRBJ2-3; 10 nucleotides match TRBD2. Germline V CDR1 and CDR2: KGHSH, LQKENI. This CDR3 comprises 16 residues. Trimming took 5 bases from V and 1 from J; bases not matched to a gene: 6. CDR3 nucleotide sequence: TGTGCCAGCTCATCCCGTCTAGCGGGAGGCACAGATACGCAGTATTTT. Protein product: CASSSRLAGGTDTQYF.

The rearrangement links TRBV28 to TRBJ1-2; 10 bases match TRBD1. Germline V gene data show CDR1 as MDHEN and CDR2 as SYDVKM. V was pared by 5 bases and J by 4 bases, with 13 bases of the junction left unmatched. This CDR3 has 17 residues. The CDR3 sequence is CASSISGTGVPFYGYTF. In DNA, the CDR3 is TGTGCCAGCAGTATATCCGGGACAGGGGTCCCGTTCTATGGCTACACCTTC.

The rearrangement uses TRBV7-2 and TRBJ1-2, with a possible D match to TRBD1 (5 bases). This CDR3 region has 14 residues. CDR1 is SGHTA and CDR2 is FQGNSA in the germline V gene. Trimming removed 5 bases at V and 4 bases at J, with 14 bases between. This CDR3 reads CASSLRDLSYGYTF. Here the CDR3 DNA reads TGTGCCAGCAGCCTACGGGACCTCTCCTATGGCTACACCTTC. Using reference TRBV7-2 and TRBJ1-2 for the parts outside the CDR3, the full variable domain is GAGVSQSPSNKVTEKGKDVELRCDPISGHTALYWYRQSLGQGLEFLIYFQGNSAPDKSGLPSDRFSAERTGGSVSTLTIQRTQQEDSAVYLCASSLRDLSYGYTFGSGTRLTVV.

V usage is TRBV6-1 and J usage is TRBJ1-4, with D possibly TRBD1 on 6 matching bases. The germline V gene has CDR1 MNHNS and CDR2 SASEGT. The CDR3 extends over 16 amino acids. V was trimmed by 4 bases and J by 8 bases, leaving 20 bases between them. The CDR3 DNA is TGTGCCAGCAGTGGGACTTACCAGGGGCGAGGAGAAAAACTGTTTTTT. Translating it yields CASSGTYQGRGEKLFF.

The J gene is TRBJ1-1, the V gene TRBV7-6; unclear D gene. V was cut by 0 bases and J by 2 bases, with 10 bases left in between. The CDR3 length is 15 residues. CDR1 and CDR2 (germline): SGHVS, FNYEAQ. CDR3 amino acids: CASSLAGGYNTEAFF. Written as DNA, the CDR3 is TGTGCCAGCAGCTTAGCTGGCGGGTATAACACTGAAGCTTTCTTT.

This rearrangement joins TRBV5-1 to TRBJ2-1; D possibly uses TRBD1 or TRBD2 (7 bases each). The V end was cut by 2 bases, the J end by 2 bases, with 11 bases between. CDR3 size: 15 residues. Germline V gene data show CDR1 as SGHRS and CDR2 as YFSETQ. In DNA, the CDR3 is TGCGCCAGCAGCTTTCAGGGGGGGCCCTACAATGAGCAGTTCTTC. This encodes CASSFQGGPYNEQFF.

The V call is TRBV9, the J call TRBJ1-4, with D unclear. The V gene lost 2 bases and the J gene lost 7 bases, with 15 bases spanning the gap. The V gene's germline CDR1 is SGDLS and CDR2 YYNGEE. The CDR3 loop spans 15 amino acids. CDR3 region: CASSVREGRSEKLFF. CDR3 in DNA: TGTGCCAGCAGCGTGCGGGAGGGTCGGAGTGAAAAACTGTTTTTT.

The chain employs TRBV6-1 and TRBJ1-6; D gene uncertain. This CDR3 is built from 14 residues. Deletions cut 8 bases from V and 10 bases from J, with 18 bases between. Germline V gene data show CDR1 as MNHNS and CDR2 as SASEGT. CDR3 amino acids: CASGPPGVRSPLHF. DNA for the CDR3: TGTGCCAGCGGCCCTCCCGGGGTTCGCTCACCCCTCCACTTT.